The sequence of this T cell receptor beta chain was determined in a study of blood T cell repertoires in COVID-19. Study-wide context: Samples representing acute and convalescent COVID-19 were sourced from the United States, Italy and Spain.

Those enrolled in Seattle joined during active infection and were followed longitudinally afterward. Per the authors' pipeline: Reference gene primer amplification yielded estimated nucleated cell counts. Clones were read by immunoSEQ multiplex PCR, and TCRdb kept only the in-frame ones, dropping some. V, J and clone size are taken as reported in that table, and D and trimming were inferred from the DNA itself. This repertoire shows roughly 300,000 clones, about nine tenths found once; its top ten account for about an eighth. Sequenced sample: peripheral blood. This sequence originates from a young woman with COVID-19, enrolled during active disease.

The CDR3 DNA follows: TGTGCCAGCAGCTTCCCGAACCGGAACTATGGCTACACCTTC. Translating it yields CASSFPNRNYGYTF. This chain uses TRBV5-8 with TRBJ1-2; no reliable D call. CDR1 SGHTS and CDR2 YDEGEE come from the germline V gene. V was pared by 2 bases and J by 2 bases, with 10 bases between. The CDR3 totals 14 residues.